One sample yielded the 2 T cell receptor beta chains listed below, sequenced in a study of cytomegalovirus exposure and HLA in healthy donors. The PCR had 60 Vbeta and 13 Jbeta primers. Only in-frame clones appear in the TCRdb table, and some are missing; sequencing was by immunoSEQ multiplex PCR. Seen here are approximately 120,000 clones, about 81% observed once, and the top ten hold 1.1%. Sample: PBMCs. The receptors derive from a woman aged 30 to 39 in good health and CMV-seronegative.

This clone was detected only once. This chain connects TRBV6-5 to TRBJ1-1, with D perhaps TRBD1 (6 bases). V lost 8 bases and J lost 4, with 20 bases in between. Germline values: CDR1 MNHEY, CDR2 SVGAGI. This CDR3 comprises 15 residues. CDR3 nucleotides: TGTGCCAGCGCCCCGGCCGGGGGGCGCGGCACTGAAGCTTTCTTT. Translation: CASAPAGGRGTEAFF.

The CDR3, as DNA: TGTGCCACCAGCAGAGGACCCAGACTAGCGGGAGCCTACAATGAGCAGTTCTTC. It translates to CATSRGPRLAGAYNEQFF. The V and J genes are TRBV15 and TRBJ2-1, with 12 bases that match TRBD2. The CDR3 covers 18 residues. CDR1 LNHNV and CDR2 YYDKDF come from the germline V gene (reference sequence). The junction had 6 bases not matched to a gene; V was cut back by 1 base and J by 2 bases.